The 2 T cell receptor beta chains given below trace back to one sample, sequenced in a study of shared clonotypes between healthy human individuals. TCRdb's table, derived via immunoSEQ multiplex PCR, lists solely in-frame clones and lacks some. The table shows around 2.1 million clones, with roughly 91% occurring only once. As defined, naive CD8 cells were CD45RO-negative and positively selected for CCR7, with terminally differentiated effector memory CD45RA+ cells excluded. The specimen was naive CD8+ T cells from PBMCs. All receptors derive from a man younger than 30 in good health. Some clones in this sample may be carry-over from other donors' samples.

The chain employs TRBV29-1 and TRBJ2-1; no clear D. V was trimmed by 4 bases and J by 4 bases, leaving 8 bases between them. CDR3 size: 12 residues. Germline loops: CDR1 SQVTM, CDR2 ANQGSEA. The CDR3 spells CSVAGTYNEQFF. CDR3 DNA: TGCAGCGTTGCTGGAACTTACAATGAGCAGTTCTTC.

The rearrangement joins TRBV19 to TRBJ2-1; TRBD2 aligns across 7 bases. The germline V gene has CDR1 LNHDA and CDR2 SQIVND (reference sequence). V trimming: 8 bases; J trimming: 7 bases; junction bases outside the gene matches: 11. The CDR3 extends over 14 amino acids. DNA for the CDR3: TGTGCCAGTGGCTCTAGGCTAGCGGTTAATGAGCAGTTCTTC. It encodes CASGSRLAVNEQFF. Full variable domain (remainder filled in from reference TRBV19 and TRBJ2-1): DGGITQSPKYLFRKEGQNVTLSCEQNLNHDAMYWYRQDPGQGLRLIYYSQIVNDFQKGDIAEGYSVSREKKESFPLTVTSAQKNPTAFYLCASGSRLAVNEQFFGPGTRLTVL.